This TCR beta chain was recorded in a study of healthy donors' naive CD4 and CD8 T cells. Looking at the study overall: Three donor age groups were sampled: 20-25, 40-50 and 60-70 years; half female. Study-level points and caveats: Roughly an eighth of CD4/CD8 propensity variance appeared explained by V, J and CDR3 charge. Positive CDR3 charge linked to CD4+ cells, negative to CD8+ cells.

A note on this clonotype: Its antigen is unknown.

CDR1 is SQVTM, CDR2 ANQGSEA, per germline. The CDR3 totals 14 residues. V lost 4 bases and J 1 base, leaving 14 bases between the germline ends. Each TCR library used approximately 500 ng of total RNA and a linear amplification protocol. TCRdb reanalysed the reads using MiXCR and keeps one entry per CDR3 protein. The sample carries approximately 180,000 distinct CDR3 sequences, around 74% recorded once. Naive T cells were sorted: CD4+CD8-CD45RO-CD45RA+ for CD4+, CD8+CD4-CD45RA+CD27bright for CD8+. The source of this sequence is a pool of human donors in good health; the sample pools cells from several healthy donors. The specimen was naive CD4+ and CD8+ T cells sorted from blood, pooled from several donors. V and J are TRBV29-1 and TRBJ2-7; D ambiguous. CDR3: CSVGPTHKSYEQYF. The DNA of the CDR3 is TGCAGCGTTGGGCCGACACATAAATCCTACGAGCAGTACTTC.